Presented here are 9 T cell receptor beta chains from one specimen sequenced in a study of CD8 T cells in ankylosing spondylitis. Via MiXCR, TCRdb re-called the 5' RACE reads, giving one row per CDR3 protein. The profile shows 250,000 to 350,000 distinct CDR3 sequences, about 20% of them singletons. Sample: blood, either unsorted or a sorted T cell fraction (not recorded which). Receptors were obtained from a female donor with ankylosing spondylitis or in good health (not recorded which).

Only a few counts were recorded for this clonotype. CDR3 amino acids: CSALRTSGSSYEQYF. The CDR3 nucleotides are TGCAGTGCTCTTCGGACTAGCGGGAGTTCCTACGAGCAGTACTTC. The chain couples TRBV20-1 to TRBJ2-7; TRBD2 aligns across 13 bases. CDR3 size: 15 residues. The V gene end was trimmed by 5 bases and the J gene end by 1 base; junction bases not matched to a gene: 5. The germline V gene has CDR1 DFQATT and CDR2 SNEGSKA (reference sequence).

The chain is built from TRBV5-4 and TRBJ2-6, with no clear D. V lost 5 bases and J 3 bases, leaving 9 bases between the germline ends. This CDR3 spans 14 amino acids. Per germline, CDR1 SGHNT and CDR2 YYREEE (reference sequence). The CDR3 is CASSPVGGANVLTF. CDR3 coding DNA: TGTGCCAGCAGTCCGGTGGGTGGGGCCAACGTCCTGACTTTC.

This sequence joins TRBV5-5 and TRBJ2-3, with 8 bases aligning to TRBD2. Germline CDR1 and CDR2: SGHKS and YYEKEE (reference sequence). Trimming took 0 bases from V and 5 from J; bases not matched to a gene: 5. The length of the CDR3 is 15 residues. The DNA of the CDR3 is TGTGCCAGCAGCTTGGGAGCGGGAGATGAAGATACGCAGTATTTT. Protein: CASSLGAGDEDTQYF.

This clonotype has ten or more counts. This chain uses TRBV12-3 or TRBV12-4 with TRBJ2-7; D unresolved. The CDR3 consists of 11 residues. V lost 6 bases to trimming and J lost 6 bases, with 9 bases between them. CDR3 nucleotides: TGTGCCAGCAGCCTCGTGGGCGAGCAGTACTTC. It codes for CASSLVGEQYF.

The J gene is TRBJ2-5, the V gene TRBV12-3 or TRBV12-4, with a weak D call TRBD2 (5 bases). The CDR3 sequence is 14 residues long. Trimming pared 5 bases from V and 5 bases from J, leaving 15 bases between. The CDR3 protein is CASSPRTVAETQYF. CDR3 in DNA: TGTGCCAGCAGTCCCCGGACTGTGGCGGAGACCCAGTACTTC.

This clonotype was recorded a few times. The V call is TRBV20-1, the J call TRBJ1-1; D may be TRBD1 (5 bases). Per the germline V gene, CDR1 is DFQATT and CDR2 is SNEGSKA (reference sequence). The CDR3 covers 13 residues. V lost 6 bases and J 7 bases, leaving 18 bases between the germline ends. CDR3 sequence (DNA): TGCAGTGCAACGGTGGCGAGGAGGGGTGAAGCTTTCTTT. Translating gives CSATVARRGEAFF.

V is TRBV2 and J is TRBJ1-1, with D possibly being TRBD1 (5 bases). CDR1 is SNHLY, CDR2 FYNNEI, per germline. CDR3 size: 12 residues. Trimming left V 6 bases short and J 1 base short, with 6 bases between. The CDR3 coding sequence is TGTGCCAGCAGCGGACAGAACACTGAAGCTTTCTTT. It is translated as CASSGQNTEAFF.

The CDR3 reads CASSSPLSGTGGNTIYF. The CDR3 bases are TGTGCCAGCAGTTCACCCTTAAGCGGTACAGGCGGAAACACCATATATTTT. The V and J genes are TRBV12-3 or TRBV12-4 and TRBJ1-3; D may be TRBD1 (5 bases). The CDR3 spans 17 residues. V shed 4 bases and J shed 4 bases, with 20 bases lying between them.

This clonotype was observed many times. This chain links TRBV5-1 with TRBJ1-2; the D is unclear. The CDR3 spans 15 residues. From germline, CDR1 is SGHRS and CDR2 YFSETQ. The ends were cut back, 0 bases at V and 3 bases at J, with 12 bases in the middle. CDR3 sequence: CASSLGLGADYGYTF. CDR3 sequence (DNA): TGCGCCAGCAGCTTGGGACTGGGCGCCGACTATGGCTACACCTTC.